Each of the 22 T cell receptor beta chains below was sequenced from the same sample in a study of T-cell memory formation after mild COVID-19. TCRdb re-called the 5' RACE reads through MiXCR, storing one row per CDR3 protein. The sample has some 110,000 distinct CDR3 sequences; over 10% are singletons. Sequences were obtained from PBMCs or a T cell subset sorted from them (not recorded which). These receptors were collected from an adult woman who had mild COVID-19 (a few samples of this study predate the infection). Cell type and time point are not known.

This clonotype was detected ten times or more. J is TRBJ2-1 and V is TRBV5-1, with TRBD1 matching 9 bases. CDR1 and CDR2 from the germline V gene are SGHRS and YFSETQ. The CDR3 totals 14 residues. Trimming at V came to 4 bases and at J to 5 bases, leaving 4 bases not matched to a gene. The CDR3 region has the DNA TGCGCCAGCAGCGGCGGGACAGGGAACAATGAGCAGTTCTTC. Amino acids: CASSGGTGNNEQFF.

CDR3 nucleotides: TGCAGTGCTCGACTAGTCTACAATGAGCAGTTCTTC. Translating it yields CSARLVYNEQFF. The genes are TRBV20-1 and TRBJ2-1; weak D call: TRBD2 (6 bases). The CDR3 is made up of 12 amino acids. Trimming cost V 5 bases and J 3 bases, with 8 bases left between them. The germline V gene encodes CDR1 DFQATT and CDR2 SNEGSKA (reference sequence).

The chain has TRBV12-3 or TRBV12-4 and TRBJ1-1, with a possible D match to TRBD1 (5 bases). The CDR3 length is 14 residues. Trimming removed 3 bases from V and 5 bases from J, with 13 bases in between. DNA for the CDR3: TGTGCCAGCAGTTTGCAGGGAATGCGGACTGAAGCTTTCTTT. This encodes CASSLQGMRTEAFF.

The chain carries TRBV10-3 and TRBJ2-1; D is ambiguous. CDR1 and CDR2 from the germline V gene are ENHRY and SYGVKD. Trimming removed 3 bases from V and 7 bases from J, with 7 bases in between. The CDR3 contains 12 residues. The CDR3 sequence is CAISDGYNEQFF. DNA of the CDR3: TGTGCCATCAGTGATGGCTATAATGAGCAGTTCTTC.

The chain recombines TRBV7-9 with TRBJ2-1; no clear D. V lost 1 base to trimming and J lost 5 bases, with 3 bases between them. CDR1 SEHNR and CDR2 FQNEAQ come from the germline V gene (reference sequence). The CDR3 loop spans 12 amino acids. In DNA form, the CDR3 reads TGTGCCAGCAGCTTAGGTCACAATGAGCAGTTCTTC. It encodes CASSLGHNEQFF.

The chain employs TRBV27 and TRBJ1-4; possibly TRBD1 for D (6 bases). The CDR3 is 16 amino acids. CDR1 and CDR2 (germline): MNHEY, SMNVEV (reference sequence). V lost 3 bases and J 0 bases, leaving 11 bases between the germline ends. As DNA, the CDR3 is TGTGCCAGCAGTTTTGGACAGTACGCAACTAATGAAAAACTGTTTTTT. This encodes CASSFGQYATNEKLFF.

The V gene is TRBV14, the J gene TRBJ1-1; tentative D call: TRBD1 (5 bases). In germline, CDR1 is SGHDN, CDR2 FVKESK. Deletions cut 1 base from V and 0 bases from J, with 9 bases between. The length of the CDR3 is 15 residues. This CDR3 reads CASSQGRGMNTEAFF. In nucleotides, the CDR3 is TGTGCCAGCAGCCAAGGGAGGGGCATGAACACTGAAGCTTTCTTT.

This clonotype was seen repeatedly, ten times or more. The chain carries TRBV29-1 and TRBJ2-1; D is perhaps TRBD2 (5 bases). The CDR3 has 14 amino acids. V was trimmed by 4 bases and J by 0 bases, leaving 10 bases between them. Germline values: CDR1 SQVTM, CDR2 ANQGSEA. The CDR3 DNA reads TGCAGCGTTGTTCCAGCGGTCTCCTACAATGAGCAGTTCTTC. This encodes CSVVPAVSYNEQFF.

The chain is built from TRBV20-1 and TRBJ1-1; D not certain. CDR3 length: 20 amino acids. Trimming took 0 bases from V and 0 from J, leaving 26 bases between them. Germline loops: CDR1 DFQATT, CDR2 SNEGSKA (reference sequence). The CDR3 DNA follows: TGCAGTGCTAGAGATAAATCAATTAAAACACCGCTTCCAATGAACACTGAAGCTTTCTTT. As protein: CSARDKSIKTPLPMNTEAFF.

This chain uses TRBV7-9 with TRBJ2-1, with TRBD2 matching 14 bases. Germline V gives CDR1 SEHNR, CDR2 FQNEAQ (reference sequence). This CDR3 is built from 17 residues. Trimming took 5 bases from V and 5 from J; bases not matched to a gene: 8. The chain's CDR3 is CASSARLAGGVHNEQFF. Written as DNA, the CDR3 is TGTGCCAGCAGCGCCCGACTAGCGGGAGGGGTCCACAATGAGCAGTTCTTC.

The chain combines TRBV4-1 with TRBJ1-1; the match to TRBD1 covers 8 bases. This CDR3 spans 16 amino acids. Germline V gene sequence: CDR1 MGHRA, CDR2 YSYEKL. V dropped 5 bases and J dropped 8; count of bases not matched to a gene: 16. The CDR3 DNA sequence: TGCGCCAGCAGCATTTACAGGGGGGAGCCGGGGCGAGAAGCTTTCTTT. Translated: CASSIYRGEPGREAFF.

This clonotype has more than one count but fewer than ten. The rearrangement uses TRBV20-1 and TRBJ2-7, with 7 bases aligning to TRBD2. Looked up from germline, CDR1 is DFQATT and CDR2 is SNEGSKA (reference sequence). V shed 0 bases and J 0 bases; nucleotides not matched to a gene: 5. This CDR3 is 15 amino acids long. This CDR3 is CSARDPRGDSYEQYF. CDR3 in DNA: TGCAGTGCTAGAGACCCTCGGGGGGACTCCTACGAGCAGTACTTC.

V usage is TRBV5-1 and J usage is TRBJ1-1; 9 bases align to TRBD1. Germline values: CDR1 SGHRS, CDR2 YFSETQ. CDR3 size: 15 residues. J was trimmed by 3 bases and V by 0 bases; bases with no gene match: 3. The CDR3 region has the DNA TGCGCCAGCAGCTTGGCCGGACAGGGGTACACTGAAGCTTTCTTT. Translating gives CASSLAGQGYTEAFF. The full variable domain, rest sourced from reference TRBV5-1 and TRBJ1-1, is KAGVTQTPRYLIKTRGQQVTLSCSPISGHRSVSWYQQTPGQGLQFLFEYFSETQRNKGNFPGRFSGRQFSNSRSEMNVSTLELGDSALYLCASSLAGQGYTEAFFGQGTRLTVV.

This clonotype was seen many times. The rearrangement joins TRBV24-1 to TRBJ2-1; TRBD2 matches 9 bases. CDR3 length: 13 amino acids. V lost 6 bases to trimming and J lost 9 bases; unmatched junction nucleotides: 5. Per the germline V gene, CDR1 is KGHDR and CDR2 is SFDVKD. CDR3 loop: CATSRLAGPEQFF. DNA of the CDR3: TGTGCCACCAGTCGGCTAGCGGGGCCTGAGCAGTTCTTC.

The chain's CDR3 is CAWSVGRVAYEQYF. DNA for the CDR3: TGTGCCTGGAGTGTAGGTAGGGTGGCCTACGAGCAGTACTTC. This chain uses TRBV30 with TRBJ2-7; D unclear. CDR3 length: 14 residues. Trimming took off 0 bases at V and 2 bases at J, with 11 bases between the two ends. Germline CDR1 reads GTSNPN; CDR2 reads SVGIG (reference sequence).

There are a few counts of this clonotype. The chain has TRBV15 and TRBJ2-5, with no clear D. This CDR3 has 13 amino acids. Trimming cost V 5 bases and J 2 bases, with 9 bases left between them. Germline CDR1 is LNHNV and CDR2 is YYDKDF (reference sequence). CDR3 sequence: CATSDRKQETQYF. CDR3 coding DNA: TGTGCCACCAGCGATAGGAAACAAGAGACCCAGTACTTC. The variable domain in full, with the rest retrieved from reference TRBV15 and TRBJ2-5, is DAMVIQNPRYQVTQFGKPVTLSCSQTLNHNVMYWYQQKSSQAPKLLFHYYDKDFNNEADTPDNFQSRRPNTSFCFLDIRSPGLGDTAMYLCATSDRKQETQYFGPGTRLLVL.

This clonotype came up a few times. The chain combines TRBV7-8 with TRBJ1-2, with D possibly being TRBD1 (6 bases). This CDR3 contains 13 residues. V was shortened by 2 bases and J by 7 bases, with 11 bases between the two germline ends. CDR1 and CDR2 from the germline V gene are SGHVS and FQNEAQ. The chain's CDR3 is CASSLQGPGGYTF. CDR3 DNA: TGTGCCAGCAGCTTACAGGGGCCCGGTGGCTACACCTTC.

Many counts were recorded for this clonotype. The gene calls are TRBV15 and TRBJ2-5; 14 bases map to TRBD2. The CDR3 consists of 18 residues. The germline V gene encodes CDR1 LNHNV and CDR2 YYDKDF (reference sequence). V trimming: 5 bases; J trimming: 3 bases; junction bases outside the gene matches: 11. The CDR3 reads CATSVPGLAGECEETQYF. CDR3 coding DNA: TGTGCCACCAGCGTACCGGGACTAGCGGGAGAATGCGAAGAGACCCAGTACTTC.

This chain links TRBV7-9 with TRBJ2-2, with TRBD2 as a possible D gene (5 bases). V was pared by 3 bases and J by 7 bases, with 18 bases between. Germline-derived CDR1 and CDR2 are SEHNR and FQNEAQ (reference sequence). The CDR3 sequence is 16 residues long. The CDR3 region has the DNA TGTGCCAGCAGCTTCATCTCGGCCGAGGGCGGCGGGGAGCTGTTTTTT. It encodes CASSFISAEGGGELFF.

This clonotype occurred many times. The gene calls are TRBV9 and TRBJ2-3, with 9 bases aligning to TRBD2. V was pared by 7 bases and J by 2 bases, with 8 bases of the junction left unmatched. The V gene's germline CDR1 is SGDLS and CDR2 YYNGEE. The CDR3 extends over 15 amino acids. CDR3 in amino acids: CASHRASGATDTQYF. CDR3 coding DNA: TGTGCCAGCCACCGGGCTAGCGGGGCCACAGATACGCAGTATTTT.

This sequence joins TRBV20-1 and TRBJ2-7, with D perhaps TRBD1 or TRBD2 (5 bases each). Germline loops: CDR1 DFQATT, CDR2 SNEGSKA (reference sequence). The CDR3 contains 13 residues. V gave up 4 bases and J gave up 5 bases, with 15 bases separating them. CDR3 sequence (DNA): TGCAGTGCTAAAGGGACCCCGGAACACGAGCAGTACTTC. It translates to CSAKGTPEHEQYF.

The chain has TRBV19 and TRBJ2-3; 7 bases map to TRBD1. This CDR3 comprises 13 residues. Germline CDR1 LNHDA, CDR2 SQIVND (reference sequence). V lost 5 bases, J lost 5 bases, and 4 bases stayed unmatched. DNA of the CDR3: TGTGCCAGTAGTCCCCGACAGGGAGATACGCAGTATTTT. It codes for CASSPRQGDTQYF.